The TCR beta chain under discussion was sequenced for a study of T cells after yellow fever vaccination (dated by TCRdb to between 2019 and 2020). Broadly, across the study: The SMART-Seq v4 Ultra Low Input RNA kit was used to prepare libraries from fractions with low cell numbers. To follow T-cell clones before and after both primary and booster YFV17D yellow fever vaccination, bulk TCR alpha and beta repertoires underwent longitudinal sequencing. The cohort comprised two healthy male donors, one aged 18 to 29 and one aged 30 to 39 years. Bulk PBMC replicates and cell subsets were isolated from blood drawn at multiple timepoints before and after both primary and secondary immunization.

TCRdb shows the sequencer as Illumina NovaSeq 6000. TCR cDNA was synthesized by 5'RACE template switching, which introduced a universal primer site and unique molecular identifiers. Priming of cDNA synthesis was performed from both the TCR alpha and TCR beta constant segments. Library amplification used two PCR steps, and the second PCR step added sample barcodes and sequencing adapters. Libraries were sequenced on Illumina HiSeq 2500 (2x100 bp) or NovaSeq (2x150 bp). The authors' pipeline ran thus. Reads were demultiplexed and collapsed into UMI consensus sequences with MIGEC, and V(D)J alignment was performed with MiXCR. Vaccine-responding clonotypes were identified with edgeR using replicate PBMC samples, with FDR below 0.01 and a log2 fold change above 5 up to day 15 being required. Each bulk clonotype received a CD4 or CD8 identity based on whether the sequenced CD4 or CD8 repertoire contained that clonotype at higher abundance. The public reads were quality trimmed at Q25 with fastp and then assembled into clones with MiXCR by TCRdb, keeping productive beta chains. Rows are unified per CDR3 protein, each entry keeping the most common DNA and genes. Here the V and J calls rest on TCRdb's processing, not on the authors' analysis. Here the sample has 300,000 to 350,000 distinct CDR3 sequences; 3% to 4.5% occur a single time. The top ten clones comprise more than 20% of the sample.

Between the V and J ends, shortened by 1 base and 2 bases respectively, the junction contains 10 bases. Including the terminal cysteine and phenylalanine, the CDR3 comprises 15 residues. The entry retains the CDR3 DNA only, 45 bases that are in frame from base 1. Taken from the germline V gene, the CDR1 and CDR2 loops are MGHDK and SYGVNS. Results and caveats for the whole study, not just this receptor: After the booster, most of the clones that had expanded following primary vaccination were detected again (around 95% of CD4 and around nine tenths of CD8), which suggests that memory was broadly maintained. A small fraction of clonotypes appeared in both the CD4 and CD8 compartments, likely as a result of convergent recombination. FACS-sorted repertoires could contain abundant contaminating clonotypes from the bulk population, so computational filtering was required. The study included only a couple of donors, which limits how far the findings can be generalized. Compared with the primary T-cell response, the secondary T-cell response was weaker but faster, peaking on day 5 rather than day 15.

Reading the label with the study, this specimen's treatment or condition is: live attenuated yellow fever vaccine strain. At each blood-draw timepoint, two biological replicates of bulk PBMCs were collected. PBMCs were isolated from peripheral blood using a standard Ficoll-Paque protocol. TriZol was used to extract RNA from bulk PBMCs, CD4 and CD8 fractions, and dextramer-positive and dextramer-negative fractions. Ten or more counts support this clonotype. Its antigen is unknown. No much larger clone is present one base from it, and per-base qualities are unavailable. The TCR sequence derives from a man aged 18 to 35 who received the YFV17D yellow fever vaccine. The V and J genes are TRBV25-1 and TRBJ2-3; no D gene is confidently identified. This specimen was PBMCs, taken 5 days after the yellow fever booster vaccination. The CDR3: CASSEFKGYTDTQYF. The DNA reads as follows: TGTGCCAGCAGTGAATTTAAGGGATACACAGATACGCAGTATTTT.